The 2 T cell receptor beta chains below all came from one sample that was sequenced in a study of beta chain features in type 1 diabetes. All of the isolated RNA was reverse transcribed, so expressed TCRB transcripts were sequenced. The table came from immunoSEQ multiplex PCR; TCRdb's copy has only in-frame clones and leaves some out. The sample shows 250,000 to 350,000 clones, 12% to 15% of them seen only once. The sequenced material came from central memory CD4+ T cells from blood. Receptor source: a young man in good health.

About this clone: This may stem from a read error, because a much larger clone lies one nucleotide away. In the same sample, other DNA sequences code for this CDR3. The rearrangement joins TRBV2 to TRBJ1-3; 8 bases match TRBD1. Per the germline V gene, CDR1 is SNHLY and CDR2 is FYNNEI. The V segment lost 6 bases and the J segment 2 bases; nucleotides outside the gene matches: 0. The CDR3 covers 13 residues. The CDR3 DNA reads as TGTGCCAGCAGGGACAGGGCTGGAAACACCATATATTTT. Translation: CASRDRAGNTIYF.

This clone was detected many times. In DNA, the CDR3 is TGTGCCAGCAGCCTCACAGGGTACACTGAAGCTTTCTTT. Amino acid sequence: CASSLTGYTEAFF. The chain employs TRBV2 and TRBJ1-1, with TRBD1 as a possible D gene (6 bases). Trimming cost V 6 bases and J 3 bases, with 11 bases left between them. CDR3 length: 13 amino acids. Germline lookup yields CDR1 SNHLY and CDR2 FYNNEI.